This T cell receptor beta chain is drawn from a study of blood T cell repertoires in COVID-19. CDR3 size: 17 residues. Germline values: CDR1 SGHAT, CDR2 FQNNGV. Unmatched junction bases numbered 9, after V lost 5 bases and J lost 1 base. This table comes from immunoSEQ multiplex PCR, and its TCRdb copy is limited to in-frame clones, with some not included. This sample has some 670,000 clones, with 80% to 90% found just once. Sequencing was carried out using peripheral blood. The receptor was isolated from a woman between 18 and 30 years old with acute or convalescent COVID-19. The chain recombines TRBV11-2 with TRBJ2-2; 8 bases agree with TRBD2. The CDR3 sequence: CASSRRAGGRNTGELFF. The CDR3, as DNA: TGTGCCAGCAGCCGGCGTGCGGGGGGCCGGAACACCGGGGAGCTGTTTTTT.